One and the same sample provided the 23 T cell receptor beta chains below, sequenced in a study of OX40 agonist ivuxolimab in advanced cancers. Libraries were prepared by immunoSEQ multiplex PCR; TCRdb keeps only in-frame clonotypes and omits some of them. Of nearly 85,000 clones in the sample, approximately 87% were seen once. Sample: CD4+ or CD8+ T cells sorted from blood, taken in a trial of the OX40 agonist ivuxolimab. All receptors come from an adult with an advanced solid tumor such as melanoma, head and neck, liver or kidney cancer.

The chain uses TRBV6-6 and TRBJ1-2; D is perhaps TRBD1 (5 bases). The germline V and J ends were trimmed by 4 bases and 8 bases, with 11 bases remaining between them. The CDR3 has 12 amino acids. Germline values: CDR1 MNHNY, CDR2 SVGAGI (reference sequence). Here the CDR3 DNA reads TGTGCCAGCAGTTCCCAGGGTCCAGGCTACACCTTC. Protein sequence: CASSSQGPGYTF.

The rearrangement joins TRBV5-1 to TRBJ2-7; the D is unclear. The CDR3 is made up of 13 amino acids. V was clipped by 4 bases and J by 0 bases, with 8 bases between them. Per the germline V gene, CDR1 is SGHRS and CDR2 is YFSETQ. The CDR3 nucleotides are TGCGCCAGCAGCCCGTACAACTCCTACGAGCAGTACTTC. It specifies CASSPYNSYEQYF.

This sequence joins TRBV28 and TRBJ2-5; D not resolved. This CDR3 comprises 17 residues. V was cut by 6 bases and J by 2 bases, with 22 bases left in between. Looked up from germline, CDR1 is MDHEN and CDR2 is SYDVKM. Here the CDR3 DNA reads TGTGCCAGCAGCTCTGGCGTGGGTACTGCGGAACAAGAGACCCAGTACTTC. Residues: CASSSGVGTAEQETQYF. The full variable domain, rest sourced from reference TRBV28 and TRBJ2-5, is DVKVTQSSRYLVKRTGEKVFLECVQDMDHENMFWYRQDPGLGLRLIYFSYDVKMKEKGDIPEGYSVSREKKERFSLILESASTNQTSMYLCASSSGVGTAEQETQYFGPGTRLLVL.

The J gene is TRBJ1-5, the V gene TRBV19; 9 bases are shared with TRBD1. This CDR3 is built from 13 residues. V was pared by 10 bases and J by 7 bases, with 8 bases of the junction left unmatched. Per germline, CDR1 LNHDA and CDR2 SQIVND (reference sequence). CDR3 amino acids: CATTPGQGQPQHF. In DNA, the CDR3 is TGTGCCACCACCCCGGGACAGGGACAGCCCCAGCATTTT.

The chain employs TRBV7-2 and TRBJ2-5, with a weak D call TRBD2 (7 bases). Between the trimmed V and J ends, which lost 3 bases and 5 bases, there was a span of 13 bases. In germline, CDR1 is SGHTA, CDR2 FQGNSA. This CDR3 spans 14 amino acids. CDR3 region: CASSFRGGRETQYF. DNA of the CDR3: TGTGCCAGCAGCTTTCGCGGGGGCCGGGAGACCCAGTACTTC.

The chain recombines TRBV5-5 with TRBJ1-1, with unresolved D. CDR3 length: 14 amino acids. V gave up 4 bases and J gave up 3 bases, with 13 bases separating them. Germline CDR1 SGHKS, CDR2 YYEKEE (reference sequence). The CDR3 spells CASSNLGSDTEAFF. The DNA for the CDR3 is TGTGCCAGCAGCAACCTAGGATCGGACACTGAAGCTTTCTTT.

V gene TRBV7-2 combines with J gene TRBJ2-7; D possibly uses TRBD1 or TRBD2 (6 bases each). The CDR3 extends over 15 amino acids. Trimming took 0 bases from V and 6 from J, leaving 15 bases between them. Germline CDR1 and CDR2: SGHTA and FQGNSA. For the CDR3, the DNA is TGTGCCAGCAGCTTAGCCGGGGGCGAAGGGGGCGAGCAGTACTTC. Translation gives CASSLAGGEGGEQYF.

This sequence joins TRBV7-9 and TRBJ2-3, with a tentative D call TRBD2 (5 bases). The CDR3 consists of 15 residues. In germline, CDR1 is SEHNR, CDR2 FQNEAQ (reference sequence). The V gene lost 6 bases and the J gene lost 2 bases, with 15 bases spanning the gap. CDR3 protein: CASSQNRLNTDTQYF. The CDR3 nucleotides are TGTGCCAGCAGTCAAAACCGACTAAACACAGATACGCAGTATTTT.

The genes are TRBV4-3 and TRBJ1-6, with 7 bases matching TRBD1. Germline CDR1 reads LGHNA; CDR2 reads YSLEER. This CDR3 region has 19 residues. The V and J ends lost 1 base and 7 bases, in that order; junction bases with no gene match: 16. The CDR3 sequence: CASSQVLSGQAINNSPLHF. The CDR3 bases are TGCGCCAGCAGCCAAGTTCTATCCGGACAGGCGATAAACAATTCACCCCTCCACTTT.

This chain connects TRBV5-6 to TRBJ1-4; 7 bases agree with TRBD1. The V gene end was trimmed by 3 bases and the J gene end by 10 bases; junction bases not matched to a gene: 15. CDR3 length: 16 residues. Germline CDR1 reads SGHDT; CDR2 reads YYEEEE. DNA for the CDR3: TGTGCCAGCAGCTCTTTTCATTACAGGGGCGGAGGAAAACTGTTTTTT. Translating gives CASSSFHYRGGGKLFF.

The rearrangement joins TRBV10-3 to TRBJ1-3; no definite D call. The CDR3 covers 13 residues. Germline V gene lookup returns CDR1 ENHRY and CDR2 SYGVKD. V dropped 7 bases and J dropped 0 bases, with 7 bases sitting between them. The CDR3 is CAIKRSSGNTIYF. For the CDR3, the DNA is TGTGCCATCAAACGGAGCTCTGGAAACACCATATATTTT.

This sequence joins TRBV11-2 and TRBJ1-1; D call uncertain. Germline V gene sequence: CDR1 SGHAT, CDR2 FQNNGV. The CDR3 is 11 amino acids. The V end lost 6 bases, the J end lost 4 bases, and 6 bases lay between the germline ends. CDR3 DNA: TGTGCCAGCAGTACCCGCACTGAAGCTTTCTTT. Its protein product is CASSTRTEAFF.

This chain connects TRBV12-5 to TRBJ2-5; TRBD2 agrees at 8 bases. The junction had 11 bases not matched to a gene; V was cut back by 6 bases and J by 2 bases. CDR1 and CDR2 from the germline V gene are LGHNT and FRNRAP. This CDR3 has 16 amino acids. CDR3 loop: CASGAPSGGSQETQYF. Here the CDR3 DNA reads TGTGCTAGTGGAGCTCCCTCGGGGGGGTCTCAAGAGACCCAGTACTTC.

This clone has only a few counts. The rearrangement joins TRBV7-2 to TRBJ1-1; a possible D gene is TRBD1 (6 bases). Germline-derived CDR1 and CDR2 are SGHTA and FQGNSA. This CDR3 has 15 residues. Trimming took 4 bases from V and 1 from J, leaving 13 bases between them. In DNA, the CDR3 is TGTGCCAGCAGCTCTACAGGGATGTCGAACACTGAAGCTTTCTTT. This encodes CASSSTGMSNTEAFF.

The chain joins TRBV18 to TRBJ2-3; weak D call: TRBD2 (6 bases). The CDR3 covers 16 residues. Deletions cut 3 bases from V and 6 bases from J, with 19 bases between. Germline CDR1 reads KGHSH; CDR2 reads LQKENI. The CDR3 loop reads CASSPGLPAIGDTQYF. CDR3 bases: TGTGCCAGCTCACCGGGACTCCCGGCGATCGGGGATACGCAGTATTTT. Full variable domain (remainder filled in from reference TRBV18 and TRBJ2-3): NAGVMQNPRHLVRRRGQEARLRCSPMKGHSHVYWYRQLPEEGLKFMVYLQKENIIDESGMPKERFSAEFPKEGPSILRIQQVVRGDSAAYFCASSPGLPAIGDTQYFGPGTRLTVL.

The rearrangement links TRBV6-5 to TRBJ2-5; 11 positions agree with TRBD1. The CDR3 contains 13 residues. V lost 6 bases to trimming and J lost 7 bases; unmatched junction nucleotides: 4. Germline CDR1 and CDR2: MNHEY and SVGAGI. The CDR3 DNA sequence: TGTGCCAGCAGCCGGGGGACAGGGGGGACCCAGTACTTC. Amino acid sequence: CASSRGTGGTQYF.

The chain combines TRBV11-1 with TRBJ1-2; D is unclear. The CDR3 loop spans 13 amino acids. Germline V lookup: CDR1 SGHAT, CDR2 FQDESV (reference sequence). Trimming left V 2 bases short and J 6 bases short, with 10 bases between. In DNA form, the CDR3 reads TGTGCCAGCAGCTTAAGTCAGTCTAATGGCTACACCTTC. Residues: CASSLSQSNGYTF.

Only one count was recorded for this clone. The V and J genes are TRBV6-1 and TRBJ2-1; 8 bases are a match to TRBD2. CDR1 and CDR2 from the germline V gene are MNHNS and SASEGT. After removal of 6 bases from V and 3 bases from J, the junction contained 7 bases not matched to a gene. The CDR3 totals 15 residues. CDR3 in DNA: TGTGCCAGCAGGCCAACGGGGGGGTTCTACAATGAGCAGTTCTTC. This codes for CASRPTGGFYNEQFF.

The V and J genes are TRBV7-9 and TRBJ2-1, with D possibly matching TRBD2 (6 bases). V was clipped by 5 bases and J by 5 bases, with 19 bases between them. Germline CDR1 is SEHNR and CDR2 is FQNEAQ (reference sequence). CDR3 length: 16 residues. This CDR3 is CASSLNPTGRHNEQFF. Here the CDR3 DNA reads TGTGCCAGCAGCCTAAACCCGACCGGGAGACACAATGAGCAGTTCTTC.

Regarding this clone: One end of the junction is discordant with germline, which a read error may explain. This sequence joins TRBV10-1 and TRBJ2-5; the D gene is possibly TRBD1 (6 bases). Germline V CDR1 and CDR2: WNHNN, SYGVQD (reference sequence). This CDR3 is 16 amino acids long. DNA for the CDR3: TGCGCCAGCAGGGAACAAACCTGGACAGTGGAGGAGACCCGGTACTTC. Translating gives CASREQTWTVEETRYF.

V and J are TRBV2 and TRBJ2-7; possible D gene TRBD2, 5 bases. V lost 4 bases, J lost 3 bases, and 10 bases lay in between. Germline-derived CDR1 and CDR2 are SNHLY and FYNNEI. This CDR3 comprises 13 residues. The CDR3 spells CASSGAAGYEQYF. Written as DNA, the CDR3 is TGTGCCAGCAGTGGAGCGGCAGGCTACGAGCAGTACTTC.

The chain links TRBV10-2 to TRBJ2-7, with TRBD1 matching over 10 bases. Germline-derived CDR1 and CDR2 are WSHSY and SAAADI. The CDR3 totals 13 residues. V lost 6 bases to trimming and J lost 2 bases; unmatched junction nucleotides: 1. The CDR3 spells CASRDRGAYEQYF. DNA for the CDR3: TGCGCCAGCAGGGACAGGGGGGCCTACGAGCAGTACTTC.

V is TRBV19 and J is TRBJ1-5; TRBD1 is a possible D gene (5 bases). Germline assignment: CDR1 LNHDA and CDR2 SQIVND (reference sequence). The CDR3 is made up of 14 amino acids. The V and J ends lost 5 bases and 5 bases respectively, with 13 bases between them. Here the CDR3 DNA reads TGTGCCAGTAGTCCCGGCCGGGACGATCAGCCCCAGCATTTT. This translates into CASSPGRDDQPQHF. Based on the CDR3 plus reference TRBV19 and TRBJ1-5, the full variable domain is DGGITQSPKYLFRKEGQNVTLSCEQNLNHDAMYWYRQDPGQGLRLIYYSQIVNDFQKGDIAEGYSVSREKKESFPLTVTSAQKNPTAFYLCASSPGRDDQPQHFGDGTRLSIL.